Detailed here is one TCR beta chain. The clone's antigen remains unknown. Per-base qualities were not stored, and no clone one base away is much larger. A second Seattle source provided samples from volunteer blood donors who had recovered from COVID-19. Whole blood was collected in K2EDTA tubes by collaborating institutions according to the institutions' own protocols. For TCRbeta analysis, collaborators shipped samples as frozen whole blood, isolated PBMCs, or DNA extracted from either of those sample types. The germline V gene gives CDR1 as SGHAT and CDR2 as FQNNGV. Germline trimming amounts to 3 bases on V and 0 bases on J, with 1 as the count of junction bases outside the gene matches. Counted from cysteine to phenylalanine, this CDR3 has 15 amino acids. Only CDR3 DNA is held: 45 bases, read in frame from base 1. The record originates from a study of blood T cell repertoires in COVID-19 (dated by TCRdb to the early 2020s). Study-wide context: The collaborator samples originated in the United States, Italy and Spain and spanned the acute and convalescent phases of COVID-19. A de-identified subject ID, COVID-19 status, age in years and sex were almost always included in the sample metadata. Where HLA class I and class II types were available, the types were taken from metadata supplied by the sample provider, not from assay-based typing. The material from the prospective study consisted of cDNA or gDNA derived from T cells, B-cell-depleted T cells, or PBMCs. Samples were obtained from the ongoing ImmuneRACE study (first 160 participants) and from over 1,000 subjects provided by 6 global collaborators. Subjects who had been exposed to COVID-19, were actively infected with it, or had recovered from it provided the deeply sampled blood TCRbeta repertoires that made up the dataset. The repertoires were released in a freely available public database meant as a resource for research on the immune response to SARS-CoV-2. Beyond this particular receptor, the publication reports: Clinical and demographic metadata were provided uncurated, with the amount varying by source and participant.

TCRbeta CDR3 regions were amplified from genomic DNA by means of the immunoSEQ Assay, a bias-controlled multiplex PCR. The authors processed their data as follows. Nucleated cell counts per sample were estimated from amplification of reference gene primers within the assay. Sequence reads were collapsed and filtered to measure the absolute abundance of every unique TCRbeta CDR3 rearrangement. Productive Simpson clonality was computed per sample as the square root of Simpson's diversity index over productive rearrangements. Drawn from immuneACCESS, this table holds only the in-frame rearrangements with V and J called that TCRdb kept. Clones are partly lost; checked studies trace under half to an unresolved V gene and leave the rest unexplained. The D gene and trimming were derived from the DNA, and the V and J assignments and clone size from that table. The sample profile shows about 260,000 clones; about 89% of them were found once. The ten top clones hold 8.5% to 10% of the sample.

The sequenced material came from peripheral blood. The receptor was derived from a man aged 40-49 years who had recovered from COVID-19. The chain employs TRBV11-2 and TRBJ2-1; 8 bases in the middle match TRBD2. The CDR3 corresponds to CASSLSGSSYNEQFF. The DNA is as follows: TGTGCCAGCAGCTTGAGCGGGAGCTCCTACAATGAGCAGTTCTTC.